These 19 T cell receptor beta chains originate from one sample sequenced in a study of T cell responses to AZD1222 COVID-19 vaccine. Sequencing was performed with immunoSEQ multiplex PCR; in TCRdb, only in-frame clones are kept and a portion is missing. The sample consists of around 140,000 clones, just over 90% of them appearing once. The sample was peripheral blood, taken on day 0 of AZD1222 vaccination. These receptors all stem from an adult in good health.

The chain is built from TRBV29-1 and TRBJ1-5, with TRBD1 as a possible D gene (5 bases). Germline assignment: CDR1 SQVTM and CDR2 ANQGSEA. The CDR3 consists of 14 residues. V dropped 6 bases and J dropped 0 bases, with 12 bases sitting between them. CDR3 DNA sequence: TGCAGCGTCGCCGACAGTTCTAGCAATCAGCCCCAGCATTTT. It translates to CSVADSSSNQPQHF.

This chain connects TRBV19 to TRBJ1-5; the D is unclear. The CDR3 spans 14 residues. With 2 bases removed from V and 0 bases from J, the gap between germline ends came to 5 bases. Germline values: CDR1 LNHDA, CDR2 SQIVND (reference sequence). CDR3 residues: CASSIFDSNQPQHF. DNA for the CDR3: TGTGCCAGTAGTATATTTGATAGCAATCAGCCCCAGCATTTT.

This clone showed up many times. V and J are TRBV28 and TRBJ1-1; D is unresolved. Trimming cost V 6 bases and J 3 bases, with 5 bases left between them. Germline V gene data show CDR1 as MDHEN and CDR2 as SYDVKM. CDR3 size: 11 residues. Written as DNA, the CDR3 is TGTGCCAGCAGGAGGGACACTGAAGCTTTCTTT. This sequence encodes CASRRDTEAFF.

The rearrangement links TRBV6-5 to TRBJ1-1; D remains unclear. The V gene's germline CDR1 is MNHEY and CDR2 SVGAGI. CDR3 length: 14 amino acids. Trimming took 4 bases from V and 3 from J, leaving 12 bases between them. CDR3 bases: TGTGCCAGCAGTTCACAGCGTGGGGACACTGAAGCTTTCTTT. Encoded protein: CASSSQRGDTEAFF.

The V and J genes are TRBV7-9 and TRBJ1-2; D is perhaps TRBD1 (5 bases). Per germline, CDR1 SEHNR and CDR2 FQNEAQ (reference sequence). The CDR3 extends over 13 amino acids. V gave up 5 bases and J gave up 4 bases, with 11 bases separating them. In DNA, the CDR3 is TGTGCCAGCAGCGCCCCTGACAGCTATGGCTACACCTTC. This sequence encodes CASSAPDSYGYTF.

This rearrangement joins TRBV4-2 to TRBJ2-7, with 10 bases aligning to TRBD1. V dropped 4 bases and J dropped 7; count of bases not matched to a gene: 10. CDR1 is LGHNA, CDR2 YNFKEQ, per germline. This CDR3 spans 15 amino acids. CDR3 residues: CASSRGQGGLREQYF. CDR3 nucleotide sequence: TGTGCCAGCAGCCGCGGACAGGGGGGTTTAAGGGAGCAGTACTTC.

The CDR3 region has the DNA TGTGCCAGCAGCCCCCGGTGGGGTTCCTACGAGCAGTACTTC. Amino acid sequence: CASSPRWGSYEQYF. This chain connects TRBV7-2 to TRBJ2-7; no clear D. The germline CDR1 and CDR2 sequences are SGHTA and FQGNSA. The CDR3 is made up of 14 amino acids. With 5 bases removed from V and 1 base from J, the gap between germline ends came to 12 bases.

This chain joins TRBV27 and TRBJ2-7; the match to TRBD1 covers 7 bases. Unmatched junction bases numbered 5, after V lost 2 bases and J lost 4 bases. The CDR3 is 14 amino acids. Per the germline V gene, CDR1 is MNHEY and CDR2 is SMNVEV (reference sequence). CDR3 in DNA: TGTGCCAGCAGTTTAAAGGGACAGAAATACGAGCAGTACTTC. Protein: CASSLKGQKYEQYF.

The chain has TRBV3-1 (or the pseudogene TRBV3-2) and TRBJ2-7; 11 bases align to TRBD2. The ends lost 2 bases at V and 2 bases at J; junction bases unmatched: 2. Germline assignment: CDR1 LGHDT and CDR2 YNNKEL (reference sequence). The CDR3 covers 15 residues. The CDR3 bases are TGTGCCAGCAGCCAAAATAGCGGGGGGGCCTACGAGCAGTACTTC. This codes for CASSQNSGGAYEQYF.

Only one count was recorded for this clone. This rearrangement joins TRBV4-1 to TRBJ1-1; 9 nucleotides match TRBD1. The CDR3 runs 15 residues. CDR1 MGHRA and CDR2 YSYEKL come from the germline V gene. V lost 3 bases to trimming and J lost 1 base; unmatched junction nucleotides: 3. The CDR3 here is CASSQGQGGNTEAFF. CDR3 nucleotides: TGCGCCAGCAGCCAGGGACAGGGAGGGAACACTGAAGCTTTCTTT.

The chain has TRBV6-2 or TRBV6-3 and TRBJ2-1; 7 bases fit TRBD1. The CDR3 has 16 amino acids. Germline V lookup: CDR1 MNHEY, CDR2 SVGEGT. Trimming removed 5 bases from V and 1 base from J; junction bases left unmatched: 8. The CDR3 DNA follows: TGTGCCAGCAGTAGGCCGAGACAGGGTTCCTACAATGAGCAGTTCTTC. Its protein is CASSRPRQGSYNEQFF.

The rearrangement joins TRBV7-3 to TRBJ1-1; D may be TRBD1 (5 bases). CDR3 length equals 16 residues. The germline gives CDR1 SGHTA, CDR2 FQGTGA. Trimming cost V 3 bases and J 1 base, with 15 bases left between them. The CDR3 nucleotides read TGTGCCAGCAGCTTCCTGGGGGGACGCAAGAACACTGAAGCTTTCTTT. It yields the protein CASSFLGGRKNTEAFF.

The V gene is TRBV7-9, the J gene TRBJ1-4; D is undetermined. The CDR3 length is 13 residues. V dropped 3 bases and J dropped 9 bases, with 11 bases sitting between them. In germline, CDR1 is SEHNR, CDR2 FQNEAQ (reference sequence). This CDR3 is CASSFGERQKLFF. The CDR3 DNA follows: TGTGCCAGCAGCTTTGGGGAGCGCCAAAAACTGTTTTTT.

The chain couples TRBV10-3 to TRBJ2-4; 7 bases agree with TRBD1. Trimming at V came to 7 bases and at J to 5 bases, leaving 5 bases not matched to a gene. CDR3 length: 13 residues. Germline V gene lookup returns CDR1 ENHRY and CDR2 SYGVKD. The CDR3 coding sequence is TGTGCCATCACTGACAGGGAAGAAAACATTCAGTACTTC. It translates to CAITDREENIQYF.

The chain links TRBV9 to TRBJ2-3, with D uncertain. The CDR3 has 13 amino acids. Germline V gene data show CDR1 as SGDLS and CDR2 as YYNGEE. V was cut by 0 bases and J by 3 bases, with 5 bases left in between. The CDR3 sequence: CASSVGGTDTQYF. CDR3 in DNA: TGTGCCAGCAGCGTAGGGGGTACAGATACGCAGTATTTT.

In DNA, the CDR3 is TGTGCCAGCAGCTTTCCAGGGCAGGGGTATGGCTACACCTTC. Its translation: CASSFPGQGYGYTF. The chain is built from TRBV3-1 (or the pseudogene TRBV3-2) and TRBJ1-2; D might be TRBD1 (6 bases). Germline-derived CDR1 and CDR2 are LGHDT and YNNKEL (reference sequence). CDR3 length: 14 residues. V lost 5 bases and J 5 bases, leaving 15 bases between the germline ends.

The rearrangement joins TRBV15 to TRBJ1-3; D not resolved. CDR3 size: 12 residues. With 3 bases removed from V and 9 bases from J, the gap between germline ends came to 9 bases. Looked up from germline, CDR1 is LNHNV and CDR2 is YYDKDF (reference sequence). The chain's CDR3 is CATSRSTGTIYF. The CDR3 DNA reads as TGTGCCACCAGCAGGTCCACTGGCACCATATATTTT.

The chain carries TRBV19 and TRBJ2-1, with D hard to call. This CDR3 region has 12 residues. The V end was cut by 1 base, the J end by 8 bases, with 6 bases between. From germline, CDR1 is LNHDA and CDR2 SQIVND (reference sequence). The CDR3 DNA follows: TGTGCCAGTAGTATAGCCTTGGATGAGCAGTTCTTC. Translation gives CASSIALDEQFF. Together with reference TRBV19 and TRBJ2-1, the CDR3 gives the full variable domain: DGGITQSPKYLFRKEGQNVTLSCEQNLNHDAMYWYRQDPGQGLRLIYYSQIVNDFQKGDIAEGYSVSREKKESFPLTVTSAQKNPTAFYLCASSIALDEQFFGPGTRLTVL.

The V and J genes are TRBV28 and TRBJ1-6, with a weak D call TRBD1 (5 bases). This CDR3 has 15 amino acids. From germline, CDR1 is MDHEN and CDR2 SYDVKM. The V end was cut by 6 bases, the J end by 7 bases, with 16 bases between. The CDR3 DNA reads TGTGCCAGCAGACCCGGAGGGGTTGCCAATTCACCCCTCCACTTT. Encoded protein: CASRPGGVANSPLHF.